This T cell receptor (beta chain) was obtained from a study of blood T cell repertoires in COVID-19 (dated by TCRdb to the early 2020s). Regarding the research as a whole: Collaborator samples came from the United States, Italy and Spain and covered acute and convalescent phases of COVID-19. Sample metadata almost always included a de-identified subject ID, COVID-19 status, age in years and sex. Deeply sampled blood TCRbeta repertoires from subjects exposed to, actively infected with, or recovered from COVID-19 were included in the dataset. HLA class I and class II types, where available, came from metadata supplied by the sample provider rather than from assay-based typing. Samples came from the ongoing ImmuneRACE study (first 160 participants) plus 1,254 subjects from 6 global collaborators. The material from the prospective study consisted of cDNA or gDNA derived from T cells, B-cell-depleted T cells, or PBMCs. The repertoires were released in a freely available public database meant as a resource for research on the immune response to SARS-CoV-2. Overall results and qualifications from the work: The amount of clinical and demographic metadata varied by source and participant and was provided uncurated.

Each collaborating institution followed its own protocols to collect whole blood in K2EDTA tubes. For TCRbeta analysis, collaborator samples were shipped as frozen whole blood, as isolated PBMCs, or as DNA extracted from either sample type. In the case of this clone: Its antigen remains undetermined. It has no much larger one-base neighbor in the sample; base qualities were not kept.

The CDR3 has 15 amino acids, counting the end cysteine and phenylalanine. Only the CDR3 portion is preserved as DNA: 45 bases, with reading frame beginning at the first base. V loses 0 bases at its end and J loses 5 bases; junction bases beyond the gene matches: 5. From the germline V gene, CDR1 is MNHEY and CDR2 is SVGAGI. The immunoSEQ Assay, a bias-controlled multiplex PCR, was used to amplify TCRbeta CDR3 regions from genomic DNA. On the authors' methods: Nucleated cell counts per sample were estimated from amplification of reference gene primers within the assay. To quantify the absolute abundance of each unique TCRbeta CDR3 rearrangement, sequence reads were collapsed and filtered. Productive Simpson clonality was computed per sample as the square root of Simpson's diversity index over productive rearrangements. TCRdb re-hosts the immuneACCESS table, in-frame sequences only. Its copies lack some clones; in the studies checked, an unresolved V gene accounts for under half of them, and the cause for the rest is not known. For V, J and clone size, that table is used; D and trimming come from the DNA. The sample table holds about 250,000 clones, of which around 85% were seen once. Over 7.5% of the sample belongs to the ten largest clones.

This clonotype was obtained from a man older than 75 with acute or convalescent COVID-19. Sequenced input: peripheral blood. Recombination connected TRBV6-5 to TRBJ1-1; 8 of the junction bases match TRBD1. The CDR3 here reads CASSYSWQGATEAFF. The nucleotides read TGTGCCAGCAGTTACTCCTGGCAGGGGGCTACTGAAGCTTTCTTT.